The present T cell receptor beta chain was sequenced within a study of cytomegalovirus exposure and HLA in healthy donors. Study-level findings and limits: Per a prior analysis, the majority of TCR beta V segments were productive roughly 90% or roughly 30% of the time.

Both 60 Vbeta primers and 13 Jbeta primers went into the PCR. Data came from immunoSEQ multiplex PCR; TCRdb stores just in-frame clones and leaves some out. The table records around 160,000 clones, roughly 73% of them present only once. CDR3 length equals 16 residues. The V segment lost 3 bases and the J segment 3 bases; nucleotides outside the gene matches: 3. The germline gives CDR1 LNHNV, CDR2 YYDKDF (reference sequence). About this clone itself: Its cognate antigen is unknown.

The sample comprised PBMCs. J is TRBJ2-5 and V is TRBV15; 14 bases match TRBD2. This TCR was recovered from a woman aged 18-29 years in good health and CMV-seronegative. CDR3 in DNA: TGTGCCACCAGCAGGGGGACTAGCGGGGGAAAAGAGACCCAGTACTTC. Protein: CATSRGTSGGKETQYF. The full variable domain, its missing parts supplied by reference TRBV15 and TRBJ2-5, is DAMVIQNPRYQVTQFGKPVTLSCSQTLNHNVMYWYQQKSSQAPKLLFHYYDKDFNNEADTPDNFQSRRPNTSFCFLDIRSPGLGDTAMYLCATSRGTSGGKETQYFGPGTRLLVL.